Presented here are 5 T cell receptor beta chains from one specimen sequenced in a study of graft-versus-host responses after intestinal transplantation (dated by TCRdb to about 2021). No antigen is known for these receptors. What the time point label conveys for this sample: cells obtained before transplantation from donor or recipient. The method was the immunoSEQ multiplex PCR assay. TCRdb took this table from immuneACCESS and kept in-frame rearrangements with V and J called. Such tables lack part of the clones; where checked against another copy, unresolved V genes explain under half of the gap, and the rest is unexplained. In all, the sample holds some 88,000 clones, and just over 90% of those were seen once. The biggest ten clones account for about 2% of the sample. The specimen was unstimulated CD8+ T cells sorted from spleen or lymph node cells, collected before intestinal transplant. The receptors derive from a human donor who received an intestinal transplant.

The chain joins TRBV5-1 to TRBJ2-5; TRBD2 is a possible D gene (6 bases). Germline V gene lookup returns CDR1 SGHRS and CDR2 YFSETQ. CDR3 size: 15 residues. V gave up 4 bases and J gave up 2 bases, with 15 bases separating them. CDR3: CASSPAAGWQETQYF. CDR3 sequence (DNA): TGCGCCAGCAGCCCCGCGGCGGGGTGGCAAGAGACCCAGTACTTC.

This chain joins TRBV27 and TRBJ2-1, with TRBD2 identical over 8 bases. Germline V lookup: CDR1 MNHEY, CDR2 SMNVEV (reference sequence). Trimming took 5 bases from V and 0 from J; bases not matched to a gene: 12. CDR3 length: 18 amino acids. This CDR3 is CASSPGLVLRGSYNEQFF. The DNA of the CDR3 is TGTGCCAGCAGTCCGGGACTAGTTCTTAGGGGCTCCTACAATGAGCAGTTCTTC.

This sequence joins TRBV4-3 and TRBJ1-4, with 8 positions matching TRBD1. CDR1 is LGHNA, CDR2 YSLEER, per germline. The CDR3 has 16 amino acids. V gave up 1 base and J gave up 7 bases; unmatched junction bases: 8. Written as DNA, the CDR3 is TGCGCCAGCAGCCAAGCCCAGGGGGCAATTAGTGAAAAACTGTTTTTT. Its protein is CASSQAQGAISEKLFF.

Here the CDR3 DNA reads TGTGCCAGCAGCTTAGTGCCGGCAGGGCAAGAGACCCAGTACTTC. It encodes CASSLVPAGQETQYF. The chain joins TRBV7-6 to TRBJ2-5, with D perhaps TRBD1 (5 bases). The CDR3 has 15 residues. Germline-derived CDR1 and CDR2 are SGHVS and FNYEAQ. Trimming pared 1 base from V and 2 bases from J, leaving 11 bases between.

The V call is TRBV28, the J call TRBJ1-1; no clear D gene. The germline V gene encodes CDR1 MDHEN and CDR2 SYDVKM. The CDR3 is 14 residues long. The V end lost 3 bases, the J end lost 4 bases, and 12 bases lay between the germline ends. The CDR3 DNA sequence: TGTGCCAGCAGTTTTTTTGGCGGCGGCACTGAAGCTTTCTTT. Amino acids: CASSFFGGGTEAFF.